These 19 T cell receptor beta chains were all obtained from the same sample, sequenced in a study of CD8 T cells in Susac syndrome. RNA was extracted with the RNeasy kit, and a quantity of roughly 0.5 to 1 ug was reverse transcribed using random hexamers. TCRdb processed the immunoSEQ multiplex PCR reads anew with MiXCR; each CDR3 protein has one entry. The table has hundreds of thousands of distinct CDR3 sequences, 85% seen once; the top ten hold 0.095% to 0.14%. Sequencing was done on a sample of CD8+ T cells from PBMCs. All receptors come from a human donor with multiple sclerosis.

In DNA form, the CDR3 reads TGTGCCAGCACCCGGGACCCCGCCCCTTACAATGAGCAGTTCTTC. Protein product: CASTRDPAPYNEQFF. The V call is TRBV6-1, the J call TRBJ2-1, with D perhaps being TRBD1 or TRBD2 (5 bases each). This CDR3 spans 15 amino acids. Trimming stripped 7 bases from V and 4 bases from J, with 17 bases between. The germline V gene has CDR1 MNHNS and CDR2 SASEGT.

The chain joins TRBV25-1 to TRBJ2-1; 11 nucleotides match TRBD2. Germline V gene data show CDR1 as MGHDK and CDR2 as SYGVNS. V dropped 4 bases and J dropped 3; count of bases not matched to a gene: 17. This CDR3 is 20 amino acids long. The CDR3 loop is CASSAPKGRLAGLIYNEQFF. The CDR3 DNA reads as TGTGCCAGCAGTGCCCCCAAGGGGAGACTAGCGGGATTAATCTACAATGAGCAGTTCTTC.

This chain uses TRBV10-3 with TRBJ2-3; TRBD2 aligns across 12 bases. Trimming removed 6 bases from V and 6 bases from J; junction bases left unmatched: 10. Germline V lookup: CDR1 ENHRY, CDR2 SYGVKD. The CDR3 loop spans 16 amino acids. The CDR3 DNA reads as TGTGCCATCAGAACAATGACTAGCGGGAGACTTGATACGCAGTATTTT. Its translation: CAIRTMTSGRLDTQYF.

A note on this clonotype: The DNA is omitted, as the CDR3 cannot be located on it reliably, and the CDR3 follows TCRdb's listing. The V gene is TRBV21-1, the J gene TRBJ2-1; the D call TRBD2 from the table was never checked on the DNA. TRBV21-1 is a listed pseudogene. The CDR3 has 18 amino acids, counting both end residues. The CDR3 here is CASSKSPGVAGGSNEQFF.

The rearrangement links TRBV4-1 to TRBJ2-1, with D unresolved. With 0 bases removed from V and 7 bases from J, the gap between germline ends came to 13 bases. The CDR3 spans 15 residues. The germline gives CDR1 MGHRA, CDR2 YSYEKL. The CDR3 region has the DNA TGCGCCAGCAGCCAAGATAGCAGGTTGCAAAATGAGCAGTTCTTC. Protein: CASSQDSRLQNEQFF.

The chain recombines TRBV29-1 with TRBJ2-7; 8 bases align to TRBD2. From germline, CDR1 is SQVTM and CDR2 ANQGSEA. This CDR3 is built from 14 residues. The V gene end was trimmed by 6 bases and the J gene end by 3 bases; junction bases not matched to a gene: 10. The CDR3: CSVGEPGLGYEQYF. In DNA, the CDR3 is TGCAGCGTAGGAGAACCGGGACTAGGCTACGAGCAGTACTTC.

The CDR3 DNA reads as TGTGCCAGCAGCCCCCGACAGGGGAGGACCTACGAGCAGTACTTC. It codes for CASSPRQGRTYEQYF. The chain is built from TRBV7-9 and TRBJ2-7, with TRBD1 matching 8 bases. The CDR3 covers 15 residues. Germline values: CDR1 SEHNR, CDR2 FQNEAQ (reference sequence). The V segment lost 5 bases and the J segment 2 bases; nucleotides outside the gene matches: 8. Variable domain in full (rest from reference TRBV7-9 and TRBJ2-7): DTGVSQNPRHKITKRGQNVTFRCDPISEHNRLYWYRQTLGQGPEFLTYFQNEAQLEKSRLLSDRFSAERPKGSFSTLEIQRTEQGDSAMYLCASSPRQGRTYEQYFGPGTRLTVT.

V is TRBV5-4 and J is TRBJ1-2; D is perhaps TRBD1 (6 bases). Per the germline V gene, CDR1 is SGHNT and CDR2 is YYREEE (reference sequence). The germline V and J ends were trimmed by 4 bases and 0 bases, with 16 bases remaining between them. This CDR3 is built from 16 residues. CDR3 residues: CASSLGARGTNYGYTF. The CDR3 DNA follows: TGTGCCAGCAGCCTGGGGGCCCGGGGAACTAACTATGGCTACACCTTC.

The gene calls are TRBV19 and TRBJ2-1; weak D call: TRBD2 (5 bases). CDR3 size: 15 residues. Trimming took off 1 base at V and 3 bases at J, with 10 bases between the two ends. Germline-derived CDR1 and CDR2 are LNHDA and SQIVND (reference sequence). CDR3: CASSIAGFDYNEQFF. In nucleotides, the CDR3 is TGTGCCAGTAGTATAGCGGGGTTTGACTACAATGAGCAGTTCTTC.

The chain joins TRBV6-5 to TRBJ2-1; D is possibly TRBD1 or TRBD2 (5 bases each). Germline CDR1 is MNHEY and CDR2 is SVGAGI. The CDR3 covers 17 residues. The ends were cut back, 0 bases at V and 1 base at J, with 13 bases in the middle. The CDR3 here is CASSYSGEGVSYNEQFF. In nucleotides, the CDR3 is TGTGCCAGCAGTTACTCGGGGGAAGGGGTATCCTACAATGAGCAGTTCTTC.

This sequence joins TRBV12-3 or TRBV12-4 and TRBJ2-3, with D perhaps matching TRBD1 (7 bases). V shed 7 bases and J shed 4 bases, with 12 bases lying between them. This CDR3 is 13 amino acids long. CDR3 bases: TGTGCCAGCACCACAGGGGAGGCAGATACGCAGTATTTT. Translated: CASTTGEADTQYF.

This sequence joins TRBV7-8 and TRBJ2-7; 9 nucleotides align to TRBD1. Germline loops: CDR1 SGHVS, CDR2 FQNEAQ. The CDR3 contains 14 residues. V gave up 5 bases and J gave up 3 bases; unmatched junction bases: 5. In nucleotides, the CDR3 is TGTGCCAGCAGCGTGGAGGGACAGGGCTACGAGCAGTACTTC. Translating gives CASSVEGQGYEQYF.

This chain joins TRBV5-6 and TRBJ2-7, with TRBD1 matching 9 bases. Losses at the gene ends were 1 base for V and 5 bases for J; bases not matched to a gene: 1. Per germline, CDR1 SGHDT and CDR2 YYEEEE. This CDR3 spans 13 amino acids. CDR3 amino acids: CASSLWDRDEQYF. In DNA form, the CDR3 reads TGTGCCAGCAGCTTGTGGGACAGGGACGAGCAGTACTTC.

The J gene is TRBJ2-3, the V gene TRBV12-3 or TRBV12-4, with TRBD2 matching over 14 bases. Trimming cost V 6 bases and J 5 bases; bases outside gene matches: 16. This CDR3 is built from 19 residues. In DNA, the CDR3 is TGTGCCAGCAGCTCCTTAACTTCGGGACTAGCGGGAGAAAGAGATACGCAGTATTTT. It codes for CASSSLTSGLAGERDTQYF.

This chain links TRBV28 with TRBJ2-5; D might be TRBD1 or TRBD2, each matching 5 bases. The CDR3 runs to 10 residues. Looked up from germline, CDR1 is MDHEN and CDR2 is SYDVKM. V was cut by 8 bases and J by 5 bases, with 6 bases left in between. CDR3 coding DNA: TGTGCCAGCGAGGGGGAGACCCAGTACTTC. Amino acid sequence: CASEGETQYF.

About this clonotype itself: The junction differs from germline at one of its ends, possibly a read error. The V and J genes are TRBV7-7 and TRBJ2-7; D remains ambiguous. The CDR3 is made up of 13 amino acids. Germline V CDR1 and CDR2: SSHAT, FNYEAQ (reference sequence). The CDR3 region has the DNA TGTGCTAGCAGCCCGAAGGACTCCTACGAGCAGTACTTC. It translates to CASSPKDSYEQYF.

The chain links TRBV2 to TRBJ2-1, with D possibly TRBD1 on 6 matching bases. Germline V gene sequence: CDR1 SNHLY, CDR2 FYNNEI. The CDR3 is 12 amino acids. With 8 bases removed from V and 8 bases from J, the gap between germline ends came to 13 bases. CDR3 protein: CASPTGLDEQFF. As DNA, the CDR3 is TGTGCCAGCCCTACAGGGCTGGATGAGCAGTTCTTC.

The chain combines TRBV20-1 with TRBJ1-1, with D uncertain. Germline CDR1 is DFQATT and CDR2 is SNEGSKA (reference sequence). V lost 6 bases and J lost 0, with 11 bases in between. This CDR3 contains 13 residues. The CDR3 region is CSAETVVNTEAFF. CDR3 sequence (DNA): TGCAGTGCCGAAACGGTCGTGAACACTGAAGCTTTCTTT.

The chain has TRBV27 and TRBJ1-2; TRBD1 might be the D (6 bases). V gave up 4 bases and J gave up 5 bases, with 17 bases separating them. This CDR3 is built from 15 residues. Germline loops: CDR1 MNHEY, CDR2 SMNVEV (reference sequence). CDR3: CASSSPTDSRYGYTF. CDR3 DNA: TGTGCCAGCAGTTCCCCGACGGACAGTCGTTATGGCTACACCTTC.